This paragraph covers one TCR beta chain sequence. Its target is not known. General study findings and limits: Tumor memory CD4+ T cell TCR gene usage was found to cluster with blood and lymph node memory CD4+ cells and with lymph node naive CD4+ cells. Tumor-infiltrating Treg TCR alpha and beta sequences overlapped most with tumor naive CD4+ T cells, then blood naive.

After constant-region reverse-primer amplification, full-length variable regions underwent semi-nested PCR with Nested Universal Primer A. MiXCR was run by TCRdb on the 5' RACE reads, yielding one entry per CDR3 protein. The sample comprises 25,000 to 40,000 distinct CDR3 sequences, about 24% of which are singletons, and around 4.5% rests with the top ten. The memory fraction was CD4+CD45RO+CD25- cells. The CDR3 spans 14 residues. CDR1 and CDR2 from the germline V gene are SEHNR and FQNEAQ (reference sequence). V was trimmed by 6 bases and J by 0 bases, leaving 12 bases between them. The material sequenced was memory CD4+ T cells sorted from blood. Regarding subset: memory CD4+ T cells, CD4+CD45RO+CD25-. The clonotype was recovered from a female donor with breast cancer. V and J are TRBV7-9 and TRBJ2-7; D not certain. CDR3 DNA sequence: TGTGCCAGCAGTGGTGGCAGGAGCTCCTACGAGCAGTACTTC. Its protein product is CASSGGRSSYEQYF.